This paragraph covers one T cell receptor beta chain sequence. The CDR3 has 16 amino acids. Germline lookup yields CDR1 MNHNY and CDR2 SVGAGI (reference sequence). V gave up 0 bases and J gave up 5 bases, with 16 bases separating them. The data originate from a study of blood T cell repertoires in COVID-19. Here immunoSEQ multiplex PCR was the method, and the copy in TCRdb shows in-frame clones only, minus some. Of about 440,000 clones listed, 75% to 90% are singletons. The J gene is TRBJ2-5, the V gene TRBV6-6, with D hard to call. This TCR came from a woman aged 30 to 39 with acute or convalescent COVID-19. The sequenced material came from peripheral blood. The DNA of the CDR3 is TGTGCCAGCAGTTACTCGAATCCCGACTTTCCGGAGACCCAGTACTTC. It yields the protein CASSYSNPDFPETQYF.